This TCR beta chain appears in the sequencing data of a study of T-cell memory formation after mild COVID-19. Study details: The study found TCR clusters largely donor specific.

This clonotype was detected only a few times. The CDR3 extends over 16 amino acids. Trimming cost V 0 bases and J 2 bases, with 10 bases left between them. Looked up from germline, CDR1 is LGHNA and CDR2 is YNFKEQ. MiXCR was run by TCRdb on the 5' RACE reads, yielding one entry per CDR3 protein. The sample consists of hundreds of thousands of distinct CDR3 sequences, about a quarter of them appearing once. Sample: PBMCs or a T cell subset sorted from them (not recorded which). The sequence derives from an adult woman who had mild COVID-19 (a few samples of this study predate the infection). Cell type and time point are not known. This chain joins TRBV4-2 and TRBJ2-2, with D possibly being TRBD2 (5 bases). The CDR3 reads CASSQDWTLNTGELFF. The CDR3 coding sequence is TGTGCCAGCAGCCAAGATTGGACTCTAAACACCGGGGAGCTGTTTTTT.